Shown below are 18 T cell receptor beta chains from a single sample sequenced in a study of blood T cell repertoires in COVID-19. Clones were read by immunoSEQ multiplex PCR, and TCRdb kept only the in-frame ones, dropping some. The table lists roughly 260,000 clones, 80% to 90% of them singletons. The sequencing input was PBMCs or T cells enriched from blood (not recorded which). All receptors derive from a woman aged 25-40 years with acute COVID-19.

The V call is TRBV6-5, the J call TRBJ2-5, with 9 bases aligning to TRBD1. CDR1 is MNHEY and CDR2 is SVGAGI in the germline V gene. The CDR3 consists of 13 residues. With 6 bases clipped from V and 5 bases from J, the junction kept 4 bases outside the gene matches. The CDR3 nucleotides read TGTGCCAGCAGGGACAGGGGAAGGGAGACCCAGTACTTC. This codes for CASRDRGRETQYF.

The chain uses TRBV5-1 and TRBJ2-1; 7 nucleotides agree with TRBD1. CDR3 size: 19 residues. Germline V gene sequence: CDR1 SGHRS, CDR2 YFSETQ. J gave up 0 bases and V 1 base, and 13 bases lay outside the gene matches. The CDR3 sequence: CASSLRPNRDSGSYNEQFF. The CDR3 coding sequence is TGCGCCAGCAGCTTGCGACCAAACCGGGACAGCGGCTCCTACAATGAGCAGTTCTTC.

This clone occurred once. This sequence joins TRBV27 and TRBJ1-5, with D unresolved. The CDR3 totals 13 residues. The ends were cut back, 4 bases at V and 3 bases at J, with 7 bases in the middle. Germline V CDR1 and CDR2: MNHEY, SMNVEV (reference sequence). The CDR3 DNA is TGTGCCAGCAGTTGGAGAATCAATCAGCCCCAGCATTTT. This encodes CASSWRINQPQHF.

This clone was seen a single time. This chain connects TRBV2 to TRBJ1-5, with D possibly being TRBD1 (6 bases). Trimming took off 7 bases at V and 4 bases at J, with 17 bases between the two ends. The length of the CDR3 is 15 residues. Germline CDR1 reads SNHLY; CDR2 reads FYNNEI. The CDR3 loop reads CASKGGGLKNQPQHF. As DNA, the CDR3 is TGTGCCAGCAAAGGGGGGGGGCTGAAGAATCAGCCCCAGCATTTT.

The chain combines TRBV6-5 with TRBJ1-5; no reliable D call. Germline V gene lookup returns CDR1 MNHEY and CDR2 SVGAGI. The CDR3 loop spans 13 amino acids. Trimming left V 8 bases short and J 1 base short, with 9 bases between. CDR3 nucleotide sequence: TGTGCCAGCTCCCTGGGCAGCAATCAGCCCCAGCATTTT. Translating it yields CASSLGSNQPQHF.

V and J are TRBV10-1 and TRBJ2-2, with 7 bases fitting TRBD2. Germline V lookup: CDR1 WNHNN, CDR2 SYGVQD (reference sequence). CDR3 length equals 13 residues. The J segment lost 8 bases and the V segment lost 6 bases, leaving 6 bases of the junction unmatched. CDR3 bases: TGCGCCAGCAGGCTAGCGGCATCGGGGGAGCTGTTTTTT. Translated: CASRLAASGELFF.

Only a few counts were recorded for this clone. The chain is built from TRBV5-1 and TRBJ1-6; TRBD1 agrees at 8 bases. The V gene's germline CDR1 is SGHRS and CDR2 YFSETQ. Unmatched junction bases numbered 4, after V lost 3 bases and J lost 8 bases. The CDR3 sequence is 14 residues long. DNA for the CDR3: TGCGCCAGCAGCTACGGACAGGGCGATTCACCCCTCCACTTT. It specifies CASSYGQGDSPLHF.

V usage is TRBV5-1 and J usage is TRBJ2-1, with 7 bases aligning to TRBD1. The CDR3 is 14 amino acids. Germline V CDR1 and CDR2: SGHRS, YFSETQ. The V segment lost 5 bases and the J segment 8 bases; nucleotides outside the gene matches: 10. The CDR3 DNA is TGCGCCAGCAGTTTCCGGACAGGTGGGGATGAGCAGTTCTTC. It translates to CASSFRTGGDEQFF.

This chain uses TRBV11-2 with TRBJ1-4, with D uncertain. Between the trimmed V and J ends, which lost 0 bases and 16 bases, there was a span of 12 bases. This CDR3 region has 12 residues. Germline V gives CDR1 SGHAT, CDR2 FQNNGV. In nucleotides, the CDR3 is TGTGCCAGCAGCTTAGATCCGAGGATTCCGTTTTTT. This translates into CASSLDPRIPFF.

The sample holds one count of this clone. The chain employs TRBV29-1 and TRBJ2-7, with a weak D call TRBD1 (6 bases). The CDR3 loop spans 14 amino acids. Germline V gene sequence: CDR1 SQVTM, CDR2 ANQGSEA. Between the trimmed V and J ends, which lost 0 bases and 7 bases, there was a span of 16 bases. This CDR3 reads CSVEDARNQGEQYF. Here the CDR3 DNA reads TGCAGCGTTGAAGATGCGAGAAACCAGGGGGAGCAGTACTTC.

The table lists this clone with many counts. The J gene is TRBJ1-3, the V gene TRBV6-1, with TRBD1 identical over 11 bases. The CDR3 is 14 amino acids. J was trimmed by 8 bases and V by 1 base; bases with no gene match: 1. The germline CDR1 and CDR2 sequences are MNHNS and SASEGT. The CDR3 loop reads CASSEGTGGDTIYF. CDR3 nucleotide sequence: TGTGCCAGCAGTGAAGGGACAGGGGGCGACACCATATATTTT.

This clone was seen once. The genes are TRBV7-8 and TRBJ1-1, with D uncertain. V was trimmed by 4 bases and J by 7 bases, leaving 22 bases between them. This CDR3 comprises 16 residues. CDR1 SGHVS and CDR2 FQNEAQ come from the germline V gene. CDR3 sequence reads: CASSSYNTVATGEAFF. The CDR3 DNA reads TGTGCCAGCAGCTCTTATAACACCGTGGCAACGGGTGAAGCTTTCTTT.

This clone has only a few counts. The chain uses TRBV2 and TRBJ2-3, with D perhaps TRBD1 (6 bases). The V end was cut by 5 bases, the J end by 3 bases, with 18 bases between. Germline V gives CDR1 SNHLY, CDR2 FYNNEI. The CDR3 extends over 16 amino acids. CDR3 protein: CASSSQRGMGTDTQYF. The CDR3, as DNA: TGTGCCAGCAGTTCTCAAAGGGGGATGGGTACAGATACGCAGTATTTT. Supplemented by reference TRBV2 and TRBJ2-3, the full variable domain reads EPEVTQTPSHQVTQMGQEVILRCVPISNHLYFYWYRQILGQKVEFLVSFYNNEISEKSEIFDDQFSVERPDGSNFTLKIRSTKLEDSAMYFCASSSQRGMGTDTQYFGPGTRLTVL.

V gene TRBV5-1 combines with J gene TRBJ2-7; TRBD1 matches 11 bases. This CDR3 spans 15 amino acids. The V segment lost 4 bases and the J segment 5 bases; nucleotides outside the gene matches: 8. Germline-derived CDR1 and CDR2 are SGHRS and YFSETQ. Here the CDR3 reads CASSQGQGAPHEQYF. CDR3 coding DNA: TGCGCCAGCAGCCAAGGACAGGGGGCGCCGCACGAGCAGTACTTC.

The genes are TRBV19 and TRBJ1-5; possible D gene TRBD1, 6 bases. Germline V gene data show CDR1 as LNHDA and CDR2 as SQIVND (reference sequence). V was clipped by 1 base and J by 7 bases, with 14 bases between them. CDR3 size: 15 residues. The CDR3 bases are TGTGCCAGTAGTATAGTAGCAGGGGTTGAGCAGCCCCAGCATTTT. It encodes CASSIVAGVEQPQHF.

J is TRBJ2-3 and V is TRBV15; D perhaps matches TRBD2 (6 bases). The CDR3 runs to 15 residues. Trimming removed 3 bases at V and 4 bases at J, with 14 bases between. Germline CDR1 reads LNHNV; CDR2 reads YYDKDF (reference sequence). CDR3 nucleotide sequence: TGTGCCACCAGCAGTGGGGGGATTTGGGCAGATACGCAGTATTTT. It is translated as CATSSGGIWADTQYF.

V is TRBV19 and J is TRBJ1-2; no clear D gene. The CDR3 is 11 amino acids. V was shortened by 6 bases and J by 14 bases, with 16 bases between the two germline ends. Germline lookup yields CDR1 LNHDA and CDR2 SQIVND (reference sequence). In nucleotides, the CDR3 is TGTGCCAGTAGATGGTCGATGGCAGTTACCTTC. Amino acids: CASRWSMAVTF.

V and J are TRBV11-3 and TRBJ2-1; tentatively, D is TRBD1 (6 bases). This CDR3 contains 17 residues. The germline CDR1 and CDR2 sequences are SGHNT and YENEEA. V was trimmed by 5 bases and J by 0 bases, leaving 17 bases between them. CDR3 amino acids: CASSLGTTSPSYNEQFF. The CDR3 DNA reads TGTGCCAGCAGCCTCGGGACAACCTCACCCTCCTACAATGAGCAGTTCTTC.